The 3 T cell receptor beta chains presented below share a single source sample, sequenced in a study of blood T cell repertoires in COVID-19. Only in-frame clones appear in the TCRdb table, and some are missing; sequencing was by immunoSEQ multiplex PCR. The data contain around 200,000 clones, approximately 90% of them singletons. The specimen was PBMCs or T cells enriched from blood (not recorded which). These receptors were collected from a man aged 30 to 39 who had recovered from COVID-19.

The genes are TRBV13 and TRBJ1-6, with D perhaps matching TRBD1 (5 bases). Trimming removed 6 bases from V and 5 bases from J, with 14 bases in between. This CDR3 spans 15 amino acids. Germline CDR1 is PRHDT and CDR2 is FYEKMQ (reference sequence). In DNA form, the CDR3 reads TGTGCCAGCAGGCCTCGGGGGAATCATAATTCACCCCTCCACTTT. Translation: CASRPRGNHNSPLHF.

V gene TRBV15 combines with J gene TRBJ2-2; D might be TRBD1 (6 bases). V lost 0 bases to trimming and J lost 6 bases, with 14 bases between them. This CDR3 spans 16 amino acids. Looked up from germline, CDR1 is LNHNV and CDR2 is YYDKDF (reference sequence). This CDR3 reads CATSRERITGSGELFF. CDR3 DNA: TGTGCCACCAGCAGAGAGCGAATTACAGGGTCCGGGGAGCTGTTTTTT.

In DNA form, the CDR3 reads TGTGCCAGCAGCTCCTATGGGACTAGCGGTAACACCGGGGAGCTGTTTTTT. Protein product: CASSSYGTSGNTGELFF. This chain links TRBV28 with TRBJ2-2; 11 nucleotides line up with TRBD2. The CDR3 is 17 amino acids. The germline CDR1 and CDR2 sequences are MDHEN and SYDVKM. Trimming at V came to 6 bases and at J to 2 bases, leaving 8 bases not matched to a gene.